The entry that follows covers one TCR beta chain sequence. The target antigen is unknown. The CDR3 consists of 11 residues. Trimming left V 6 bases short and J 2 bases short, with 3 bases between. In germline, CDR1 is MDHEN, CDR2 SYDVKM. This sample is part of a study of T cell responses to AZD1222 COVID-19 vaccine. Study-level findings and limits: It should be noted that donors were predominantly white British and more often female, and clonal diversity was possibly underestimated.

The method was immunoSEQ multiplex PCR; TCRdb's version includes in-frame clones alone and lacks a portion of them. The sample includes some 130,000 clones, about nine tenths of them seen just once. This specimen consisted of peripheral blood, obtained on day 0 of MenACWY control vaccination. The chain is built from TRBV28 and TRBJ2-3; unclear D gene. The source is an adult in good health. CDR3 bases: TGTGCCAGCAGCTTCACAGATACGCAGTATTTT. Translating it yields CASSFTDTQYF.